Below, 23 T cell receptor beta chains from the same sample are listed, as sequenced in a study of cytomegalovirus exposure and HLA in healthy donors. The PCR ran on 60 Vbeta and 13 Jbeta primers. Measured with immunoSEQ multiplex PCR; TCRdb has only the in-frame clones, and not every one. The repertoire has fewer than 150,000 clones, 82% of them found once; the top ten carry roughly 2.6%. Material for sequencing was PBMCs. All receptors come from a young woman in good health and CMV-seronegative.

This clone has a single count. This chain's CDR3 is CASSSRLAGYEQYV. The CDR3 DNA reads as TGTGCCAGCAGCTCTAGACTAGCGGGCTACGAGCAGTACGTC. V is TRBV13 and J is TRBJ2-7; 10 bases are a match to TRBD2. This CDR3 comprises 14 residues. The J segment lost 3 bases and the V segment lost 4 bases, leaving 3 bases of the junction unmatched. The V gene's germline CDR1 is PRHDT and CDR2 FYEKMQ (reference sequence).

This rearrangement joins TRBV14 to TRBJ1-1, with 7 bases aligning to TRBD1. The CDR3 has 13 residues. Per the germline V gene, CDR1 is SGHDN and CDR2 is FVKESK. With V trimmed by 2 bases and J by 11 bases, 8 bases remained unmatched. In DNA form, the CDR3 reads TGTGCCAGCAGCCAAAACCGACAGGGTCGGGCTTTCTTT. This codes for CASSQNRQGRAFF.

The CDR3 DNA sequence: TGTGCCAGCAGCTTAGTGTCCTTGAGGGCAGCAGAGTCCTACGAGCAGTACTTC. Its translation: CASSLVSLRAAESYEQYF. The chain joins TRBV7-2 to TRBJ2-7; a weak D match, TRBD2 (5 bases). V was pared by 1 base and J by 1 base, with 20 bases between. Germline V gene lookup returns CDR1 SGHTA and CDR2 FQGNSA. The CDR3 is 18 amino acids.

This clone was seen once. V usage is TRBV6-5 and J usage is TRBJ2-5; 9 bases agree with TRBD2. The J segment lost 7 bases and the V segment lost 6 bases, leaving 3 bases of the junction unmatched. This CDR3 comprises 12 residues. The germline CDR1 and CDR2 sequences are MNHEY and SVGAGI. CDR3 in DNA: TGTGCCAGCAGATTACTAGCGGGGACCCAGTACTTC. Translation gives CASRLLAGTQYF.

This clone was observed a handful of times. V and J are TRBV6-1 and TRBJ1-2; TRBD1 aligns across 8 bases. The germline CDR1 and CDR2 sequences are MNHNS and SASEGT. J was trimmed by 8 bases and V by 5 bases; bases with no gene match: 13. CDR3 length: 15 amino acids. The CDR3 region has the DNA TGTGCCAGCAGTACCCGGACAGGGAGAGTTAGAGGCTACACCTTC. It encodes CASSTRTGRVRGYTF.

J is TRBJ1-1 and V is TRBV12-5, with 8 bases matching TRBD1. The CDR3 covers 17 residues. V lost 7 bases, J lost 1 base, and 14 bases stayed unmatched. CDR1 is LGHNT, CDR2 FRNRAP, per germline. The CDR3 sequence is CASAAKKGDRTNTEAFF. The CDR3 bases are TGTGCTAGTGCCGCAAAAAAGGGGGACAGGACGAACACTGAAGCTTTCTTT.

The rearrangement uses TRBV2 and TRBJ2-5; D ambiguous. V was pared by 6 bases and J by 5 bases, with 16 bases between. Germline-derived CDR1 and CDR2 are SNHLY and FYNNEI. The CDR3 is made up of 14 amino acids. The chain's CDR3 is CASSVLTATETQYF. CDR3 nucleotides: TGTGCCAGCAGCGTGCTAACCGCCACTGAGACCCAGTACTTC.

V is TRBV7-9 and J is TRBJ1-1; 11 bases agree with TRBD1. This CDR3 has 16 residues. V was clipped by 6 bases and J by 5 bases; unmatched bases: 11. CDR1 is SEHNR and CDR2 is FQNEAQ in the germline V gene (reference sequence). The chain's CDR3 is CASRSRPGQGGTEAFF. CDR3 sequence (DNA): TGTGCCAGCAGATCTAGACCGGGACAGGGGGGAACTGAAGCTTTCTTT.

The chain has TRBV7-9 and TRBJ2-1; the D is unclear. The CDR3 sequence is 11 residues long. Trimming removed 2 bases from V and 7 bases from J, with 3 bases in between. Germline values: CDR1 SEHNR, CDR2 FQNEAQ (reference sequence). CDR3 DNA sequence: TGTGCCAGCAGCTTACAGAATGAGCAGTTCTTC. This encodes CASSLQNEQFF. Looking up the rest from reference TRBV7-9 and TRBJ2-1 gives the full variable domain: DTGVSQNPRHKITKRGQNVTFRCDPISEHNRLYWYRQTLGQGPEFLTYFQNEAQLEKSRLLSDRFSAERPKGSFSTLEIQRTEQGDSAMYLCASSLQNEQFFGPGTRLTVL.

The genes are TRBV28 and TRBJ2-2; TRBD1 matches at 8 bases. The CDR3 is 16 amino acids. Germline CDR1 is MDHEN and CDR2 is SYDVKM. V trimming: 4 bases; J trimming: 4 bases; junction bases outside the gene matches: 8. The CDR3 DNA sequence: TGTGCCAGCAGTTCCCCCGGGACAGGAAGCACCGGGGAGCTGTTTTTT. It is translated as CASSSPGTGSTGELFF.

The chain combines TRBV7-2 with TRBJ2-3; 10 nucleotides line up with TRBD1. This CDR3 is 15 amino acids long. The V and J ends lost 8 bases and 4 bases, in that order; junction bases with no gene match: 9. Germline CDR1 is SGHTA and CDR2 is FQGNSA. For the CDR3, the DNA is TGTGCCAGCTCGACCGGGACAGGGGTATCAGATACGCAGTATTTT. Its translation is CASSTGTGVSDTQYF.

A note on this clone: A clone one base away is much larger, so this may be a read error. This rearrangement joins TRBV27 to TRBJ2-3; the match to TRBD2 covers 10 bases. Per germline, CDR1 MNHEY and CDR2 SMNVEV (reference sequence). The J segment lost 1 base and the V segment lost 5 bases, leaving 3 bases of the junction unmatched. CDR3 size: 15 residues. Here the CDR3 DNA reads TGTGCCAGCAGTGAGCTAGCGGGGGGCACAGATACGCAGTATTTT. Protein: CASSELAGGTDTQYF.

The chain combines TRBV11-3 with TRBJ2-1; no clear D gene. Germline loops: CDR1 SGHNT, CDR2 YENEEA. CDR3 length equals 11 residues. V was cut by 5 bases and J by 10 bases, with 9 bases left in between. CDR3 residues: CASSDFGEQFF. The CDR3 DNA follows: TGTGCCAGCAGCGACTTCGGCGAGCAGTTCTTC. Drawing the rest from reference TRBV11-3 and TRBJ2-1, the complete variable domain is EAGVVQSPRYKIIEKKQPVAFWCNPISGHNTLYWYLQNLGQGPELLIRYENEEAVDDSQLPKDRFSAERLKGVDSTLKIQPAELGDSAVYLCASSDFGEQFFGPGTRLTVL.

This chain uses TRBV19 with TRBJ1-1; D not certain. The CDR3 is 11 residues long. Germline lookup yields CDR1 LNHDA and CDR2 SQIVND (reference sequence). V was trimmed by 8 bases and J by 4 bases, leaving 8 bases between them. CDR3 bases: TGTGCCAGTTTAACAGCCACTGAAGCTTTCTTT. Amino acid sequence: CASLTATEAFF.

The DNA for the CDR3 is TGTGCCAGCAGCCCTCCACAGACCCATAATGAAAAACTGTTTTTT. This gives the protein CASSPPQTHNEKLFF. The chain employs TRBV16 and TRBJ1-4, with D unclear. The CDR3 runs to 15 residues. Trimming pared 4 bases from V and 4 bases from J, leaving 13 bases between. Germline lookup yields CDR1 KGHSY and CDR2 FQNENV.

The CDR3 spells CASSFRGGGGNQPQHF. The DNA of the CDR3 is TGTGCCAGCAGTTTCCGCGGGGGAGGAGGTAATCAGCCCCAGCATTTT. The chain recombines TRBV28 with TRBJ1-5; D might be TRBD1 (5 bases). Germline V gives CDR1 MDHEN, CDR2 SYDVKM. The CDR3 has 16 amino acids. V was trimmed by 3 bases and J by 4 bases, leaving 16 bases between them.

The CDR3 DNA is TGTGCCAGCAGTTTACGGCAGGGGAACACTGAAGCTTTCTTT. Translating it yields CASSLRQGNTEAFF. The chain carries TRBV27 and TRBJ1-1, with a possible D match to TRBD1 (5 bases). V was clipped by 2 bases and J by 1 base, with 8 bases between them. CDR3 length: 14 amino acids. Germline CDR1 is MNHEY and CDR2 is SMNVEV (reference sequence).

The chain combines TRBV5-5 with TRBJ2-1; TRBD1 matches at 8 bases. The CDR3 contains 14 residues. Per the germline V gene, CDR1 is SGHKS and CDR2 is YYEKEE (reference sequence). The V segment lost 8 bases and the J segment 8 bases; nucleotides outside the gene matches: 12. The CDR3 is CASTPEQGVHEQFF. CDR3 in DNA: TGTGCCAGTACCCCGGAACAGGGGGTGCATGAGCAGTTCTTC.

The chain uses TRBV18 and TRBJ2-7; D might be TRBD1 (6 bases). The V end was cut by 2 bases, the J end by 3 bases, with 11 bases between. CDR1 is KGHSH and CDR2 is LQKENI in the germline V gene. This CDR3 is 14 amino acids long. The CDR3 loop is CASSPDIGGYEQYF. CDR3 nucleotides: TGTGCCAGCTCACCAGATATAGGGGGCTACGAGCAGTACTTC.

The V gene is TRBV6-1, the J gene TRBJ1-5; D gene ambiguous. In germline, CDR1 is MNHNS, CDR2 SASEGT. The CDR3 loop spans 14 amino acids. The germline V and J ends were trimmed by 6 bases and 6 bases, with 15 bases remaining between them. The chain's CDR3 is CASRESAESQPQHF. The CDR3 DNA is TGTGCCAGCAGGGAATCCGCGGAGTCTCAGCCCCAGCATTTT.

The rearrangement uses TRBV9 and TRBJ1-3, with TRBD1 matching over 7 bases. The CDR3 runs 16 residues. Germline values: CDR1 SGDLS, CDR2 YYNGEE. Trimming took 3 bases from V and 2 from J; bases not matched to a gene: 8. CDR3 protein: CASSGGGTRPGNTIYF. The DNA of the CDR3 is TGTGCCAGCAGCGGAGGGGGCACCCGGCCTGGAAACACCATATATTTT.

The CDR3 reads CATHGGVQGGYGYTF. CDR3 nucleotide sequence: TGTGCCACCCACGGGGGGGTACAGGGAGGTTATGGCTACACCTTC. This chain links TRBV6-6 with TRBJ1-2; tentatively, D is TRBD1 (6 bases). Germline CDR1 and CDR2: MNHNY and SVGAGI (reference sequence). The CDR3 sequence is 15 residues long. V dropped 10 bases and J dropped 5 bases, with 23 bases sitting between them.

In DNA, the CDR3 is TGTGCCAGCAGCGTAGGAAACAATCCTGGGGCCAACGTCCTGACTTTC. This gives the protein CASSVGNNPGANVLTF. The gene calls are TRBV9 and TRBJ2-6; D uncertain. This CDR3 comprises 16 residues. Trimming shortened V by 0 bases and J by 2 bases, and 9 bases separated the two germline ends. The germline gives CDR1 SGDLS, CDR2 YYNGEE.